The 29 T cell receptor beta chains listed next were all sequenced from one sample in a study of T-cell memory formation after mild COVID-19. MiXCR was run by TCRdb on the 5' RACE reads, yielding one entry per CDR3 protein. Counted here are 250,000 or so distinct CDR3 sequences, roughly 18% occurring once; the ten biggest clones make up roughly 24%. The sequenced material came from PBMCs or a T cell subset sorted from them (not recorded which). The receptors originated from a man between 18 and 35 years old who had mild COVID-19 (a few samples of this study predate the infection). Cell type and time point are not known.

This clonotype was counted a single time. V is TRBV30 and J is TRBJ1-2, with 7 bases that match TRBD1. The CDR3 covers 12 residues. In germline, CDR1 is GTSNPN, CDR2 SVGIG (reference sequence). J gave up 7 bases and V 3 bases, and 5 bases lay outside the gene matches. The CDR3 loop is CAWSEGAPGYTF. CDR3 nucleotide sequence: TGTGCCTGGAGCGAGGGGGCGCCTGGCTACACCTTC. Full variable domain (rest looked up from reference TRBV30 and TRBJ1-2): SQTIHQWPATLVQPVGSPLSLECTVEGTSNPNLYWYRQAAGRGLQLLFYSVGIGQISSEVPQNLSASRPQDRQFILSSKKLLLSDSGFYLCAWSEGAPGYTFGSGTRLTVV.

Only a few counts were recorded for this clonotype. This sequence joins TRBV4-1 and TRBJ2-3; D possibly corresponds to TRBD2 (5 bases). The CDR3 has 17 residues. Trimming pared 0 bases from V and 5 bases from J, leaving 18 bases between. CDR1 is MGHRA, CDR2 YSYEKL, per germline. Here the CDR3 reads CASSQDRGFSSEDTQYF. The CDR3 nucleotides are TGCGCCAGCAGCCAAGATCGGGGTTTCAGTTCGGAAGATACGCAGTATTTT.

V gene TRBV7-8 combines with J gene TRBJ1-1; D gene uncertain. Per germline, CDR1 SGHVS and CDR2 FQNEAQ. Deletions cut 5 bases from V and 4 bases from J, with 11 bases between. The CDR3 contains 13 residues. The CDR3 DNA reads TGTGCCAGCAGCCAAACCGGCCCCACTGAAGCTTTCTTT. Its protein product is CASSQTGPTEAFF.

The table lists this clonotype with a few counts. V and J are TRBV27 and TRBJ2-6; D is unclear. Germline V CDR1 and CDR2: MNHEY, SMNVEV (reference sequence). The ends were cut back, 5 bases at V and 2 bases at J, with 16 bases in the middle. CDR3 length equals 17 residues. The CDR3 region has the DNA TGTGCCAGCAGTCCCATGGTGGGTGTCGCTGGGGCCAACGTCCTGACTTTC. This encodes CASSPMVGVAGANVLTF.

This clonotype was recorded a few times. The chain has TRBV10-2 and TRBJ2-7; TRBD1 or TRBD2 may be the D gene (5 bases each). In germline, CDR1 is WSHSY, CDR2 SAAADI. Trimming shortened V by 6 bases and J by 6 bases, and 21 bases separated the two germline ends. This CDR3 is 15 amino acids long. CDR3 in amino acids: CASSHGTSRVAEQYV. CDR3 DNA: TGCGCCAGCAGCCACGGGACCTCCCGGGTCGCCGAGCAGTACGTC.

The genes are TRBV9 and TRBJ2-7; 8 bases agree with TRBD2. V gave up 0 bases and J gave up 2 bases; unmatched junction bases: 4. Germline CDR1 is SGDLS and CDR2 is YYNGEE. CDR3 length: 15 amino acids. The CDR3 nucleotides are TGTGCCAGCAGCGTAGCTGGCGGGGGGACCTACGAGCAGTACTTC. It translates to CASSVAGGGTYEQYF.

DNA for the CDR3: TGTGCCATCAGCGGAAGGACTGTGAACACTGAAGCTTTCTTT. Its protein is CAISGRTVNTEAFF. The rearrangement uses TRBV10-3 and TRBJ1-1; no clear D gene. The V end was cut by 6 bases, the J end by 0 bases, with 11 bases between. The CDR3 is 14 amino acids. Germline V gene sequence: CDR1 ENHRY, CDR2 SYGVKD.

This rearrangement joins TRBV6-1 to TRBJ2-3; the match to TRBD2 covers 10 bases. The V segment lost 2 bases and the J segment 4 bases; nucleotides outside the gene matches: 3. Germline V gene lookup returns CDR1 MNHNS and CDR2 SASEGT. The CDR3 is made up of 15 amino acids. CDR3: CASSEIAGGSDTQYF. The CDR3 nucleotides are TGTGCCAGCAGTGAAATAGCGGGGGGCTCAGATACGCAGTATTTT.

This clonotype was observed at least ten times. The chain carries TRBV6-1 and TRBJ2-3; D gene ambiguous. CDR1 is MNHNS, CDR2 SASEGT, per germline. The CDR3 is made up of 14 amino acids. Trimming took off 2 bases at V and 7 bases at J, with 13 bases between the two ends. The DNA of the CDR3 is TGTGCCAGCAGTGAAACCGCCGGTAGGCATACGCAGTATTTT. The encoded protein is CASSETAGRHTQYF.

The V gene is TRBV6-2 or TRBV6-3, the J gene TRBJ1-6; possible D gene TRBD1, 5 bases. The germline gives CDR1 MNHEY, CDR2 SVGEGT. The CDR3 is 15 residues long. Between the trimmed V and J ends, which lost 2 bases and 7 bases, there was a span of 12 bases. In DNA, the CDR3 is TGTGCCAGCAGTTACCCGACAGACGGGAATTCACCCCTCCACTTT. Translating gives CASSYPTDGNSPLHF.

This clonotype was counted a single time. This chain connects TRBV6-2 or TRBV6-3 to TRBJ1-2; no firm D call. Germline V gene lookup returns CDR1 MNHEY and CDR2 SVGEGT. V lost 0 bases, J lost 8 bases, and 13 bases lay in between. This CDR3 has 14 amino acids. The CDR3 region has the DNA TGTGCCAGCAGTTACTCGATATGGGGTGGCGGCTACACCTTC. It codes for CASSYSIWGGGYTF.

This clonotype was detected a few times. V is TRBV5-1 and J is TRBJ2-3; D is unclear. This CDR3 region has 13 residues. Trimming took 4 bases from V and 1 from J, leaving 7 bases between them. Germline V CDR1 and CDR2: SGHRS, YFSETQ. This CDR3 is CASSPQGTDTQYF. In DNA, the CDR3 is TGCGCCAGCAGCCCCCAAGGCACAGATACGCAGTATTTT.

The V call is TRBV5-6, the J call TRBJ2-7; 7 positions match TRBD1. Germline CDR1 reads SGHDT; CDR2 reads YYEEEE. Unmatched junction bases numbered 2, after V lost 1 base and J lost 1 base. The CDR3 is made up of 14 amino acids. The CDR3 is CASSLWTGSYEQYF. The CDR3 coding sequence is TGTGCCAGCAGCTTGTGGACAGGTTCCTACGAGCAGTACTTC.

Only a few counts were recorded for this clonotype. The CDR3 reads CASTQPGTGYRSPLHF. Here the CDR3 DNA reads TGTGCCAGCACACAACCCGGGACAGGATATAGGTCACCCCTCCACTTT. The chain carries TRBV12-3 or TRBV12-4 and TRBJ1-6; 8 bases align to TRBD1. The CDR3 spans 16 residues. With V trimmed by 7 bases and J by 10 bases, 15 bases remained unmatched.

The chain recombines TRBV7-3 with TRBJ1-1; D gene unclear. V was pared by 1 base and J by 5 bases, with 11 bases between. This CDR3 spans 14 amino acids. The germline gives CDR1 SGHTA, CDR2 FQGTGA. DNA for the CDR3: TGTGCCAGCAGCTTAATTCCTGGGAGGACTGAAGCTTTCTTT. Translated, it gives CASSLIPGRTEAFF.

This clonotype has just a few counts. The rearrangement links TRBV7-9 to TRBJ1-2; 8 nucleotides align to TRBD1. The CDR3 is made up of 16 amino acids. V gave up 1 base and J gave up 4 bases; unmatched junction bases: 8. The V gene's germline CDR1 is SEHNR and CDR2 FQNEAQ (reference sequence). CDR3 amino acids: CASSLGGQGAIYGYTF. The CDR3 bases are TGTGCCAGCAGCTTAGGTGGGCAGGGGGCGATCTATGGCTACACCTTC.

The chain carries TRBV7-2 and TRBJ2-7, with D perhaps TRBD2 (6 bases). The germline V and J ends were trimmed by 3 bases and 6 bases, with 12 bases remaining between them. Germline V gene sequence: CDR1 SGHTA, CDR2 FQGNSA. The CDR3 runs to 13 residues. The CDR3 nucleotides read TGTGCCAGCAGCTTGCGGAGGGACGGCGAGCAGTACGTC. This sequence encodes CASSLRRDGEQYV.

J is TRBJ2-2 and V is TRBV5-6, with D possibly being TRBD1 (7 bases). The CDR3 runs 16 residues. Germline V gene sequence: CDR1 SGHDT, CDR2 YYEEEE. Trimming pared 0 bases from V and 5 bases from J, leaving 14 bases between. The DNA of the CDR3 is TGTGCCAGCAGCTTGGCCAGGGGGGCCGGGACCGGGGAGCTGTTTTTT. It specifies CASSLARGAGTGELFF.

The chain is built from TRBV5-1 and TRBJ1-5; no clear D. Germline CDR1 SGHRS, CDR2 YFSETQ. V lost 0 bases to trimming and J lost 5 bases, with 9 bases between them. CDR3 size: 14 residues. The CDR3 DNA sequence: TGCGCCAGCAGCTTGGACGGGATCTATCAGCCCCAGCATTTT. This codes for CASSLDGIYQPQHF.

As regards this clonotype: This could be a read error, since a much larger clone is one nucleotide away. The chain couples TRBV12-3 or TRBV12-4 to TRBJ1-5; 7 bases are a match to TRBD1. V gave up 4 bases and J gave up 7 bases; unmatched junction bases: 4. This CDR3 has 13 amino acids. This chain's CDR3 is CASSSQGWQPQHF. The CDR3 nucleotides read TGTGCCAGCAGTTCACAGGGGTGGCAGCCCCAGCATTTT.

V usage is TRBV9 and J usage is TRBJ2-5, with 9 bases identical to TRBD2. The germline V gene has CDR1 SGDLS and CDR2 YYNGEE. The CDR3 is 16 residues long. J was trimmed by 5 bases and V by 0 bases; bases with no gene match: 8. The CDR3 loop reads CASSVEIAGAQETQYF. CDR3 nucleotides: TGTGCCAGCAGCGTAGAAATAGCGGGGGCACAGGAGACCCAGTACTTC.

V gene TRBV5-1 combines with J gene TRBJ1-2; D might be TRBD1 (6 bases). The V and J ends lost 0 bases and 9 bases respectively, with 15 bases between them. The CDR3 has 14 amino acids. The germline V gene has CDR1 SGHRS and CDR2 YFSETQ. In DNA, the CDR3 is TGCGCCAGCAGCTTGGGAACAGGGTCGCGTCGCTACACCTTC. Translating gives CASSLGTGSRRYTF.

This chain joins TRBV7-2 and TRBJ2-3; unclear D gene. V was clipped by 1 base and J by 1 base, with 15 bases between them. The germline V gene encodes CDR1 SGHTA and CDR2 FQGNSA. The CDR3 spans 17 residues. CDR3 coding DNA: TGTGCCAGCAGCTTAGAGTACTTGGTACGGGGCACAGATACGCAGTATTTT. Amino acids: CASSLEYLVRGTDTQYF.

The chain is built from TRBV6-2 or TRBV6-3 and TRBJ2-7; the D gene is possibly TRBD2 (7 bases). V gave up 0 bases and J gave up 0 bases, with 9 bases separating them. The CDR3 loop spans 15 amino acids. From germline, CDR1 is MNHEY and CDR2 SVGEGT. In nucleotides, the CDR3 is TGTGCCAGCAGTTACTCGGGGGGGCCCTCCTACGAGCAGTACGTC. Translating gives CASSYSGGPSYEQYV.

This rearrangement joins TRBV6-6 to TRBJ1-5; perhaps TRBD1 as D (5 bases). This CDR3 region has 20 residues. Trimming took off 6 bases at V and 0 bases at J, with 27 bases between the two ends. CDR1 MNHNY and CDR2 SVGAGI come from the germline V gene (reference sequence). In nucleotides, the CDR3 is TGTGCCAGCAGCGAAAACCGTAGACACGCAGGGCGGTATAGCAATCAGCCCCAGCATTTT. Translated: CASSENRRHAGRYSNQPQHF.

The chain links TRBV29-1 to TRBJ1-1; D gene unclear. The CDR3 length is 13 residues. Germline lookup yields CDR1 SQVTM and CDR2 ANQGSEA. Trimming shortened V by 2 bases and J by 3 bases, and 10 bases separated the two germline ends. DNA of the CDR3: TGCAGCGTTGAACGGGAATTTTACACTGAAGCTTTCTTT. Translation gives CSVEREFYTEAFF.

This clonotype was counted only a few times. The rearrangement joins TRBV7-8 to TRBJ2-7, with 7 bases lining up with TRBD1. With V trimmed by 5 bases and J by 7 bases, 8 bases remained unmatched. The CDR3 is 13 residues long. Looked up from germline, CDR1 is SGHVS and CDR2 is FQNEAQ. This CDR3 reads CASSLQTGPEQYF. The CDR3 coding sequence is TGTGCCAGCAGCCTACAGACAGGGCCTGAGCAGTACTTC.

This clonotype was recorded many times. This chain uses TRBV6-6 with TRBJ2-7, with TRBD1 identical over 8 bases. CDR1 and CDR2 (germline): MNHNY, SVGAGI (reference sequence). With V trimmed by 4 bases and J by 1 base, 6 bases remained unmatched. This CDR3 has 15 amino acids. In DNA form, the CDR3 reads TGTGCCAGCAGTTCTCGGGACAGGATTTCCTACGAGCAGTACTTC. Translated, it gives CASSSRDRISYEQYF.

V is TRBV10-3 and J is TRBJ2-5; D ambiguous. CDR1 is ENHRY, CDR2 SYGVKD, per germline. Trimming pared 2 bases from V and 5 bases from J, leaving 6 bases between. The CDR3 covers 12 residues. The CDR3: CAISEGPETQYF. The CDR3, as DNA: TGTGCCATCAGTGAGGGGCCTGAGACCCAGTACTTC.